This T cell receptor (beta chain) stems from a study of blood T cell repertoires in COVID-19. The germline V gene has CDR1 ENHRY and CDR2 SYGVKD. This CDR3 comprises 16 residues. The trim removed 0 bases at V and 8 bases at J, leaving 8 bases unmatched. Seattle patients were enrolled during active infection and followed longitudinally. This clone has ten or more counts. The data were produced by immunoSEQ multiplex PCR, yet TCRdb's version contains in-frame clones alone and is incomplete. The sample has about 370,000 clones; around 87% are singletons. The V call is TRBV10-3, the J call TRBJ1-2, with 11 positions matching TRBD1. This receptor was identified in a woman aged 25 to 39 with COVID-19, enrolled during active disease. Specimen: peripheral blood. The CDR3 loop is CAISESTGQGARGYTF. In DNA form, the CDR3 reads TGTGCCATCAGTGAGTCGACAGGACAGGGGGCGCGGGGCTACACCTTC.